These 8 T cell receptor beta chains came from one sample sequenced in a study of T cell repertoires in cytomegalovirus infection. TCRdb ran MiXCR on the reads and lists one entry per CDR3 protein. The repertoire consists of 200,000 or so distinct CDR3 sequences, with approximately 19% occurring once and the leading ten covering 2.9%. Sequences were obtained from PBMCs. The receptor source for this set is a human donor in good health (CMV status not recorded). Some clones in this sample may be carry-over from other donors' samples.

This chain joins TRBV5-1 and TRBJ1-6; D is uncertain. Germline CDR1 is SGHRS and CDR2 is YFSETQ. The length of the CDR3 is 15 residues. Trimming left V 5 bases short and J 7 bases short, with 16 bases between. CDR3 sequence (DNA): TGCGCCAGCAGAACAAATACGGCACAGAATTCACCCCTCCACTTT. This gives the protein CASRTNTAQNSPLHF.

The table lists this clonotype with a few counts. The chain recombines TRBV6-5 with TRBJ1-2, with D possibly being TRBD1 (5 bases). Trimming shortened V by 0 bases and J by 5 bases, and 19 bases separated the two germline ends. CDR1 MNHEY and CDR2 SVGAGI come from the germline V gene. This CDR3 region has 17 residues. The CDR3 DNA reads TGTGCCAGCAGTTACTCGAGCCAAGGGGATCTTGGGTATGGCTACACCTTC. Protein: CASSYSSQGDLGYGYTF.

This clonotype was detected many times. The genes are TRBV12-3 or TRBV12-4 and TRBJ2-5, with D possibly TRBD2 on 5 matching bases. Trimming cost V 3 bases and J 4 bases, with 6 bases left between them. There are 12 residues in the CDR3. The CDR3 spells CASSLGRETQYF. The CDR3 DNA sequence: TGTGCCAGCAGTTTGGGGAGAGAGACCCAGTACTTC.

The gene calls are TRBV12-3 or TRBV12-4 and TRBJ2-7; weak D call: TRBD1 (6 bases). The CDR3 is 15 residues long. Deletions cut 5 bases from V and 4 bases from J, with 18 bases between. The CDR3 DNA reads TGTGCCAGCAGTGAAGCACAGGGAAATAATTACGAGCAGTACTTC. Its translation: CASSEAQGNNYEQYF.

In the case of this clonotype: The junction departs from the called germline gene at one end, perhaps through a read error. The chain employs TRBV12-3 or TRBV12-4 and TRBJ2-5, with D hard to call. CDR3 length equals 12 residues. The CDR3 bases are TGTGCCAGCAGTGGCGCCCCAGAGAACCAGTACTTC. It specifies CASSGAPENQYF.

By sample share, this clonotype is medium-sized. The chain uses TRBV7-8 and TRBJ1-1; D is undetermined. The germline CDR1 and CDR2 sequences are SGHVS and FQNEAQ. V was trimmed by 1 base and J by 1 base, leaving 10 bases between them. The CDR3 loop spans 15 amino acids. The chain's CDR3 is CASSLVKAQNTEAFF. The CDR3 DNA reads TGTGCCAGCAGCTTAGTAAAGGCTCAGAACACTGAAGCTTTCTTT.

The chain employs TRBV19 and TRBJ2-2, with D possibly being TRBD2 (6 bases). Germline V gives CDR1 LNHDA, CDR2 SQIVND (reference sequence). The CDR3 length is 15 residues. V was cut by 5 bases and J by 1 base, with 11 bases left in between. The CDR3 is CASSRAGWNTGELFF. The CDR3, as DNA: TGTGCCAGTAGTCGAGCGGGCTGGAACACCGGGGAGCTGTTTTTT.

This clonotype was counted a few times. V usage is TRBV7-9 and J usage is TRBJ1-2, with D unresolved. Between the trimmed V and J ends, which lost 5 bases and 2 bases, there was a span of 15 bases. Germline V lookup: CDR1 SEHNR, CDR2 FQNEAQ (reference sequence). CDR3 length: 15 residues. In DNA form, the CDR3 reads TGTGCCAGCAGCCTAATGGGAGGATTGAACTATGGCTACACCTTC. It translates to CASSLMGGLNYGYTF. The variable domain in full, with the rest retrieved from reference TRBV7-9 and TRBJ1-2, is DTGVSQNPRHKITKRGQNVTFRCDPISEHNRLYWYRQTLGQGPEFLTYFQNEAQLEKSRLLSDRFSAERPKGSFSTLEIQRTEQGDSAMYLCASSLMGGLNYGYTFGSGTRLTVV.